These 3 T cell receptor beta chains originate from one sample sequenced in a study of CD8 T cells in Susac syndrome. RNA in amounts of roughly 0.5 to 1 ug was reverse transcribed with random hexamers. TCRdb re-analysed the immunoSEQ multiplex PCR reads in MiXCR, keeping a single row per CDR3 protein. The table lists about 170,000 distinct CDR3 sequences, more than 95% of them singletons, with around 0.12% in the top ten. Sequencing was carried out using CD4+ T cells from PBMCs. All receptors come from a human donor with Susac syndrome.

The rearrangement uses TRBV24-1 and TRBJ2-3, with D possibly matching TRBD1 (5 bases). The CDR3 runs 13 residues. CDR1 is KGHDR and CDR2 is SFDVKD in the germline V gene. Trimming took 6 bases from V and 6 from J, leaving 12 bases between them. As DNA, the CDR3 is TGTGCCACCAGTAGGGGTTTATCGGATACGCAGTATTTT. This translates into CATSRGLSDTQYF.

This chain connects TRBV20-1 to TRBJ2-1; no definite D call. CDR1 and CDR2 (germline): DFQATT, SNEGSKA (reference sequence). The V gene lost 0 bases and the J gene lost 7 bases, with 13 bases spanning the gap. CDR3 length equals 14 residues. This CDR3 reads CSARDPRLVNEQFF. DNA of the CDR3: TGCAGTGCTAGAGATCCTCGGCTAGTAAATGAGCAGTTCTTC.

CDR3 in amino acids: CASSSLPGLEPQETQYF. In DNA, the CDR3 is TGTGCCAGCAGCTCCCTCCCGGGACTAGAGCCACAAGAGACCCAGTACTTC. The V gene is TRBV5-6, the J gene TRBJ2-5, with TRBD2 identical over 8 bases. There are 17 residues in the CDR3. CDR1 SGHDT and CDR2 YYEEEE come from the germline V gene. Trimming cost V 3 bases and J 2 bases; bases outside gene matches: 12.